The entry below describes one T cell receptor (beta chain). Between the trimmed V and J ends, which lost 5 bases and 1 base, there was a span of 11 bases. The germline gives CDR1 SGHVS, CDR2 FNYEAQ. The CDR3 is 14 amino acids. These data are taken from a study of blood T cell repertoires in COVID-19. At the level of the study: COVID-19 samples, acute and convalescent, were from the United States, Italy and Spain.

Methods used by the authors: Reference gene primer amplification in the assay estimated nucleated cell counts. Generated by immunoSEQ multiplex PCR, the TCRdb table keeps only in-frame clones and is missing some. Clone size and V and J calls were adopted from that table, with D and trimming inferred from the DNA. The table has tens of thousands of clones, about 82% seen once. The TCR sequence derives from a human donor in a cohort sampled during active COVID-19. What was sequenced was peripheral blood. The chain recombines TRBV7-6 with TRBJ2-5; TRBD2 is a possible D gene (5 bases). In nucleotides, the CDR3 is TGTGCCAGCAGCCCCACTAGTTTCCAAGAGACCCAGTACTTC. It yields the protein CASSPTSFQETQYF.